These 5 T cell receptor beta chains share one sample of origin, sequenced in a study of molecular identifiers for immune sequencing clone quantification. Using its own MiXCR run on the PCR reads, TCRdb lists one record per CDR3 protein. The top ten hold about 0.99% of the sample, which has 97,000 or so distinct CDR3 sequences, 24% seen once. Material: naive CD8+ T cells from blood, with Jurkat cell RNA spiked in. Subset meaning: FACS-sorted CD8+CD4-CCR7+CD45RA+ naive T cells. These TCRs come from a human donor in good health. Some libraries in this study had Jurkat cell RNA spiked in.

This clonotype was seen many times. CDR3 residues: CSARAALADYEQYF. For the CDR3, the DNA is TGCAGTGCTAGAGCGGCTCTAGCGGACTACGAGCAGTACTTC. The chain combines TRBV20-1 with TRBJ2-7, with 7 nucleotides matching TRBD2. Germline loops: CDR1 DFQATT, CDR2 SNEGSKA (reference sequence). This CDR3 has 14 residues. The trim removed 1 base at V and 3 bases at J, leaving 6 bases unmatched.

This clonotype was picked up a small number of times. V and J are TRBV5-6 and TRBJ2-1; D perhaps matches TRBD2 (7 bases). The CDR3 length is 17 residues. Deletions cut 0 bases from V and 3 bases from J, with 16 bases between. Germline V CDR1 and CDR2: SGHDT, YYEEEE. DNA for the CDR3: TGTGCCAGCAGCTTGGCTTGGGGGGGGGCTATCTACAATGAGCAGTTCTTC. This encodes CASSLAWGGAIYNEQFF.

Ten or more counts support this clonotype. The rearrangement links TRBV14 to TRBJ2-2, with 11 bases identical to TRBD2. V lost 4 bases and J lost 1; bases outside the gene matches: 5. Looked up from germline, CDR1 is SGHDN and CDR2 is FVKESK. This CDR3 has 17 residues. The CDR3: CASSPELAGVNTGELFF. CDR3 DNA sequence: TGTGCCAGCAGCCCAGAACTAGCGGGGGTGAACACCGGGGAGCTGTTTTTT.

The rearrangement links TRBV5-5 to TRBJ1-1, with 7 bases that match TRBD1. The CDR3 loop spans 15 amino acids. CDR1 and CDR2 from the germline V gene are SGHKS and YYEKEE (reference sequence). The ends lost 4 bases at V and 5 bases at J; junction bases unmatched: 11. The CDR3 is CASSEIWTGETEAFF. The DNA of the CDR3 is TGTGCCAGCAGCGAGATCTGGACAGGAGAAACTGAAGCTTTCTTT.

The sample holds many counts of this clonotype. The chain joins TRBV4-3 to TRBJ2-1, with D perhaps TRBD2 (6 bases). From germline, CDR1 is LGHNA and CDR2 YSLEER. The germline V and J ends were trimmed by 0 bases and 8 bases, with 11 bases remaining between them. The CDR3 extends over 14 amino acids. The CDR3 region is CASSQDLTGDEQFF. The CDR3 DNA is TGCGCCAGCAGCCAAGATCTTACGGGGGATGAGCAGTTCTTC.